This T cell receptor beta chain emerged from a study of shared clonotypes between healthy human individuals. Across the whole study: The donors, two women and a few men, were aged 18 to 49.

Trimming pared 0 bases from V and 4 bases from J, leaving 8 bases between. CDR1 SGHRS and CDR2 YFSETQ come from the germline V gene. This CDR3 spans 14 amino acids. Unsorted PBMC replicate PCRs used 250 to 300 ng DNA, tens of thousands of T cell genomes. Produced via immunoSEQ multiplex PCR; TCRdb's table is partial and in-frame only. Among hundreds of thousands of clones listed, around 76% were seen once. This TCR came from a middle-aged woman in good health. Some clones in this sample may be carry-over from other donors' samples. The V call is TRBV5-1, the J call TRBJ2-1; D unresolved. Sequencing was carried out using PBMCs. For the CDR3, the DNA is TGCGCCAGCAGCTTGGCGGACGGATACAATGAGCAGTTCTTC. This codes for CASSLADGYNEQFF.